This T cell receptor beta chain emerged from a study of cytomegalovirus exposure and HLA in healthy donors. Whole-study results and caveats: Immune exposure information available was restricted to CMV serostatus. Per published reports, the classifier diagnosed cytomegalovirus status with high specificity and sensitivity.

Primers included in the PCR were 60 Vbeta and 13 Jbeta primers. Libraries were prepared by immunoSEQ multiplex PCR; TCRdb keeps only in-frame clonotypes and omits some of them. Seen here are around 91,000 clones, 78% observed once, and the top ten hold around 2.5%. Per germline, CDR1 MNHEY and CDR2 SVGAGI. CDR3 size: 12 residues. The germline V and J ends were trimmed by 10 bases and 10 bases, with 17 bases remaining between them. To note about this clone: Its antigen is not known.

The TCR originated in a male donor in good health and CMV-seropositive. Source material: PBMCs. V is TRBV6-5 and J is TRBJ2-1; the D is unclear. CDR3 residues: CATMHRKREQFF. Here the CDR3 DNA reads TGTGCCACCATGCACCGAAAGAGAGAGCAGTTCTTC.